This entry concerns a single T cell receptor beta chain. This entry comes from a study of radiation and T cells in renal cell carcinoma. This CDR3 is built from 12 residues. V gave up 0 bases and J gave up 10 bases, with 11 bases separating them. CDR1 is SGHRS, CDR2 YFSETQ, per germline. Time point of the sample: baseline pretreatment blood. The treatment is: 15 Gy SBRT to primary tumor, nephrectomy 4 weeks later. Clones were read by immunoSEQ multiplex PCR, and TCRdb kept only the in-frame ones, dropping some. This table holds roughly 100,000 clones, approximately 86% found once. The specimen comprised blood, sampled from a patient whose treatment included radiotherapy and nephrectomy. The chain employs TRBV5-1 and TRBJ2-7, with D possibly matching TRBD1 (5 bases). This sequence originates from a man aged 50 or older with renal cell carcinoma. The CDR3 loop reads CASSLDQGQQYF. CDR3 sequence (DNA): TGCGCCAGCAGCTTGGACCAGGGCCAACAGTACTTC.